The 31 T cell receptor beta chains below all came from one sample that was sequenced in a study of CD8 T cells in Susac syndrome. RNA was extracted with the RNeasy kit, and a quantity of roughly 0.45 to 1 ug was reverse transcribed using random hexamers. Each CDR3 protein gets one entry after TCRdb re-called the immunoSEQ multiplex PCR reads with MiXCR. Among about 300,000 distinct CDR3 sequences listed, 89% were seen once. The sequencing sample was made of CD8+ T cells from PBMCs. The source of these receptors is a human donor with multiple sclerosis.

The chain employs TRBV20-1 and TRBJ1-2; D is ambiguous. V was cut by 0 bases and J by 0 bases, with 11 bases left in between. Germline V gives CDR1 DFQATT, CDR2 SNEGSKA (reference sequence). This CDR3 is built from 15 residues. In DNA, the CDR3 is TGCAGTGCTAGAGATCCAGAGCCCCCTAACTATGGCTACACCTTC. Protein sequence: CSARDPEPPNYGYTF.

The chain joins TRBV7-8 to TRBJ2-7; 7 nucleotides match TRBD1. Trimming at V came to 5 bases and at J to 2 bases, leaving 9 bases not matched to a gene. This CDR3 comprises 15 residues. Germline assignment: CDR1 SGHVS and CDR2 FQNEAQ. This CDR3 reads CASSPSTGPAYEQYF. CDR3 in DNA: TGTGCCAGCAGCCCCTCGACAGGGCCAGCCTACGAGCAGTACTTC. The full variable domain, completed using reference TRBV7-8 and TRBJ2-7, is GAGVSQSPRYKVAKRGQDVALRCDPISGHVSLFWYQQALGQGPEFLTYFQNEAQLDKSGLPSDRFFAERPEGSVSTLKIQRTQQEDSAVYLCASSPSTGPAYEQYFGPGTRLTVT.

The chain employs TRBV12-3 or TRBV12-4 and TRBJ2-7; unclear D gene. V lost 3 bases and J 1 base, leaving 7 bases between the germline ends. CDR3 length equals 13 residues. This CDR3 is CASSFDVSYEQYF. The DNA of the CDR3 is TGTGCCAGCAGTTTTGACGTTTCCTACGAGCAGTACTTC.

V and J are TRBV20-1 and TRBJ2-1, with 11 bases identical to TRBD2. Trimming removed 0 bases from V and 0 bases from J; junction bases left unmatched: 4. The germline V gene has CDR1 DFQATT and CDR2 SNEGSKA (reference sequence). The CDR3 length is 17 residues. CDR3 bases: TGCAGTGCTAGAGATCTACTAGCGGGAGACTCCTACAATGAGCAGTTCTTC. Protein sequence: CSARDLLAGDSYNEQFF.

This clonotype appeared once. V and J are TRBV28 and TRBJ2-5, with D possibly being TRBD1 (6 bases). This CDR3 comprises 14 residues. Trimming shortened V by 6 bases and J by 2 bases, and 13 bases separated the two germline ends. Germline V gene lookup returns CDR1 MDHEN and CDR2 SYDVKM. The CDR3 nucleotides read TGTGCCAGCAGCTCGGTTACAGGGCAAGAGACCCAGTACTTC. It codes for CASSSVTGQETQYF.

The chain combines TRBV4-3 with TRBJ2-3, with D possibly being TRBD2 (6 bases). CDR1 is LGHNA and CDR2 is YSLEER in the germline V gene. This CDR3 is 15 amino acids long. The germline V and J ends were trimmed by 2 bases and 0 bases, with 9 bases remaining between them. CDR3 bases: TGCGCCAGCAGCCAACGGGACTCCAGCACAGATACGCAGTATTTT. Translation: CASSQRDSSTDTQYF.

This clonotype appeared a few times. The genes are TRBV28 and TRBJ2-1; 7 bases fit TRBD2. The CDR3 totals 16 residues. The germline V gene encodes CDR1 MDHEN and CDR2 SYDVKM. V shed 3 bases, J shed 6 bases, and the junction held 11 bases outside the gene matches. The CDR3 region has the DNA TGTGCCAGCAGTTTCCCCCTTGGCGGGAGCGGCAATGAGCAGTTCTTC. The encoded protein is CASSFPLGGSGNEQFF.

This rearrangement joins TRBV4-3 to TRBJ1-1; D uncertain. Germline assignment: CDR1 LGHNA and CDR2 YSLEER. With 4 bases removed from V and 0 bases from J, the gap between germline ends came to 18 bases. This CDR3 has 17 residues. CDR3 nucleotide sequence: TGCGCCAGCAGCCTCGAACTACAGCCTCTTATGAACACTGAAGCTTTCTTT. Amino acid sequence: CASSLELQPLMNTEAFF.

The J gene is TRBJ1-1, the V gene TRBV7-8; D unresolved. CDR3 length equals 12 residues. Germline loops: CDR1 SGHVS, CDR2 FQNEAQ. The ends were cut back, 6 bases at V and 7 bases at J, with 12 bases in the middle. As DNA, the CDR3 is TGTGCCAGCAGTACCGGTGGGAATGAAGCTTTCTTT. Its translation is CASSTGGNEAFF.

The V and J genes are TRBV28 and TRBJ1-5, with 7 positions matching TRBD1. Germline V gene lookup returns CDR1 MDHEN and CDR2 SYDVKM. The CDR3 is 16 residues long. J lost 0 bases, V lost 3 bases, and 5 bases had no gene match. CDR3 nucleotides: TGTGCCAGCAGTTTCCTCGGGACAGATAGCAATCAGCCCCAGCATTTT. This encodes CASSFLGTDSNQPQHF.

This chain uses TRBV28 with TRBJ2-5; D not certain. CDR1 and CDR2 (germline): MDHEN, SYDVKM. Between the trimmed V and J ends, which lost 7 bases and 0 bases, there was a span of 12 bases. The CDR3 runs to 14 residues. The CDR3 region is CASTRLQNQETQYF. For the CDR3, the DNA is TGTGCCAGCACTAGACTCCAAAACCAAGAGACCCAGTACTTC.

The chain couples TRBV29-1 to TRBJ1-2; D unresolved. CDR3 length equals 9 residues. V lost 7 bases to trimming and J lost 6 bases, with 6 bases between them. The germline V gene has CDR1 SQVTM and CDR2 ANQGSEA. The CDR3 DNA follows: TGCAGCGATTATAATGGCTACACCTTC. Translated: CSDYNGYTF. The whole variable domain, remainder taken from reference TRBV29-1 and TRBJ1-2, is SAVISQKPSRDICQRGTSLTIQCQVDSQVTMMFWYRQQPGQSLTLIATANQGSEATYESGFVIDKFPISRPNLTFSTLTVSNMSPEDSSIYLCSDYNGYTFGSGTRLTVV.

This clonotype has just a few counts. At one of its ends the junction is not consistent with the germline gene, which may arise from a read error. The chain carries TRBV4-3 and TRBJ2-1, with 12 bases aligning to TRBD2. This CDR3 has 15 residues. Germline V CDR1 and CDR2: LGHNA, YSLEER. The CDR3 region has the DNA TGTGCCAGCTCACACGGGACTAGCGGGTACAATGAGCAGTTCTTC. Translating gives CASSHGTSGYNEQFF.

CDR3 sequence reads: CASSIFQGHQPQHF. The CDR3 DNA is TGTGCCAGTAGTATTTTCCAGGGGCATCAGCCCCAGCATTTT. The V gene is TRBV19, the J gene TRBJ1-5, with D perhaps TRBD1 (6 bases). Germline V gene sequence: CDR1 LNHDA, CDR2 SQIVND (reference sequence). Trimming pared 3 bases from V and 5 bases from J, leaving 11 bases between. This CDR3 is built from 14 residues.

This chain connects TRBV7-6 to TRBJ2-4; tentatively, D is TRBD1 (5 bases). With 1 base removed from V and 3 bases from J, the gap between germline ends came to 16 bases. The CDR3 length is 17 residues. The germline V gene has CDR1 SGHVS and CDR2 FNYEAQ. CDR3 sequence reads: CASSLGGREGSKNIQYF. For the CDR3, the DNA is TGTGCCAGCAGCTTAGGGGGCAGGGAAGGTAGCAAAAACATTCAGTACTTC.

This chain uses TRBV13 with TRBJ1-2; D ambiguous. Germline-derived CDR1 and CDR2 are PRHDT and FYEKMQ (reference sequence). This CDR3 has 15 amino acids. The germline V and J ends were trimmed by 5 bases and 0 bases, with 13 bases remaining between them. The DNA of the CDR3 is TGTGCCAGCAGCCTCACGACGGAAGCTAACTATGGCTACACCTTC. It specifies CASSLTTEANYGYTF.

The rearrangement joins TRBV5-1 to TRBJ2-7, with a tentative D call TRBD1 (6 bases). Germline loops: CDR1 SGHRS, CDR2 YFSETQ. The CDR3 sequence is 15 residues long. Trimming took off 0 bases at V and 3 bases at J, with 13 bases between the two ends. DNA for the CDR3: TGCGCCAGCAGCTTGGTGCAGGGGATGGGCTACGAGCAGTACTTC. This encodes CASSLVQGMGYEQYF.

A word on this clonotype: Germline is not matched at one junction end, which may reflect a read error. This chain connects TRBV19 to TRBJ1-1; D remains ambiguous. This CDR3 is 13 amino acids long. CDR1 and CDR2 (germline): LNHDA, SQIVND (reference sequence). Here the CDR3 DNA reads TGTGCCAGTAGTGTAGATCAAAACCGTGAAGCTTTCTTT. Its translation is CASSVDQNREAFF.

The rearrangement uses TRBV28 and TRBJ1-2, with a tentative D call TRBD1 (6 bases). V gave up 4 bases and J gave up 4 bases, with 16 bases separating them. The germline V gene has CDR1 MDHEN and CDR2 SYDVKM. This CDR3 is built from 15 residues. This chain's CDR3 is CASSYRGQLSYGYTF. CDR3 DNA: TGTGCCAGCAGTTACCGGGGACAACTCTCCTATGGCTACACCTTC.

The rearrangement joins TRBV19 to TRBJ2-7; no reliable D call. The V end lost 8 bases, the J end lost 2 bases, and 13 bases lay between the germline ends. CDR3 length: 13 amino acids. The germline gives CDR1 LNHDA, CDR2 SQIVND (reference sequence). The DNA of the CDR3 is TGTGCCAGTTCCCCTGGTACCACCTACGAGCAGTACTTC. This codes for CASSPGTTYEQYF.

The chain recombines TRBV4-1 with TRBJ1-1, with 9 bases matching TRBD1. Per the germline V gene, CDR1 is MGHRA and CDR2 is YSYEKL. Losses at the gene ends were 0 bases for V and 6 bases for J; bases not matched to a gene: 8. This CDR3 spans 16 amino acids. The CDR3 region has the DNA TGCGCCAGCAGCCAAGATCAAGGGACAGGGTTGTCTGAAGCTTTCTTT. Its protein is CASSQDQGTGLSEAFF.

This clonotype was observed once. The V call is TRBV28, the J call TRBJ2-5; TRBD2 is a possible D gene (5 bases). The germline V and J ends were trimmed by 5 bases and 5 bases, with 15 bases remaining between them. CDR3 size: 14 residues. Germline loops: CDR1 MDHEN, CDR2 SYDVKM. Written as DNA, the CDR3 is TGTGCCAGCAGTATTAGCGAGGAGGCGGAGACCCAGTACTTC. Translation gives CASSISEEAETQYF.

This clonotype has only one observation. The V call is TRBV6-6, the J call TRBJ2-7; D might be TRBD2 (5 bases). The CDR3 spans 12 residues. Germline V gene sequence: CDR1 MNHNY, CDR2 SVGAGI (reference sequence). The ends were cut back, 8 bases at V and 5 bases at J, with 13 bases in the middle. CDR3 in amino acids: CASGSLSNEQYF. CDR3 sequence (DNA): TGTGCCAGCGGGAGTCTGAGTAACGAGCAGTACTTC.

V and J are TRBV20-1 and TRBJ2-7, with 7 bases that match TRBD1. The CDR3 covers 14 residues. CDR1 is DFQATT and CDR2 is SNEGSKA in the germline V gene (reference sequence). Losses at the gene ends were 6 bases for V and 2 bases for J; bases not matched to a gene: 10. DNA for the CDR3: TGCAGTGCAACCGATAGACAGGGAGCCTACGAGCAGTACTTC. This codes for CSATDRQGAYEQYF.

CDR3 region: CASSLRSGGFNEQFF. The CDR3 region has the DNA TGTGCCAGCAGCCTCCGCAGCGGGGGGTTCAATGAGCAGTTCTTC. V is TRBV7-9 and J is TRBJ2-1, with TRBD2 identical over 9 bases. The J segment lost 6 bases and the V segment lost 5 bases, leaving 8 bases of the junction unmatched. From germline, CDR1 is SEHNR and CDR2 FQNEAQ (reference sequence). This CDR3 spans 15 amino acids.

The gene calls are TRBV27 and TRBJ2-1; unclear D gene. The CDR3 consists of 15 residues. The germline CDR1 and CDR2 sequences are MNHEY and SMNVEV (reference sequence). V lost 6 bases and J 0 bases, leaving 12 bases between the germline ends. As DNA, the CDR3 is TGTGCCAGCAGACCGGATCCTAGCTCCTACAATGAGCAGTTCTTC. Translating it yields CASRPDPSSYNEQFF.

This chain connects TRBV20-1 to TRBJ2-5; 15 bases align to TRBD2. Germline-derived CDR1 and CDR2 are DFQATT and SNEGSKA (reference sequence). CDR3 size: 16 residues. The ends lost 1 base at V and 5 bases at J; junction bases unmatched: 5. DNA for the CDR3: TGCAGTGCTAGAGGGACTAGCGGGGGGGCCCGGGAGACCCAGTACTTC. It codes for CSARGTSGGARETQYF.

The chain employs TRBV3-1 and TRBJ2-2; 9 bases map to TRBD1. Germline CDR1 LGHDT, CDR2 YNNKEL (reference sequence). The V gene end was trimmed by 5 bases and the J gene end by 3 bases; junction bases not matched to a gene: 7. The CDR3 is 16 residues long. As DNA, the CDR3 is TGTGCCAGCAGCACATTCGGGACAGGGCACACCGGGGAGCTGTTTTTT. It translates to CASSTFGTGHTGELFF.

The genes are TRBV3-1 and TRBJ2-7; 9 nucleotides agree with TRBD1. Looked up from germline, CDR1 is LGHDT and CDR2 is YNNKEL (reference sequence). The V gene end was trimmed by 5 bases and the J gene end by 2 bases; junction bases not matched to a gene: 4. The CDR3 sequence is 14 residues long. The DNA of the CDR3 is TGTGCCAGCAGCTCCTGGACAGGGGCCTACGAGCAGTACTTC. This translates into CASSSWTGAYEQYF.

The V call is TRBV7-6, the J call TRBJ2-3; weak D call: TRBD2 (7 bases). Looked up from germline, CDR1 is SGHVS and CDR2 is FNYEAQ. This CDR3 region has 16 residues. Deletions cut 2 bases from V and 4 bases from J, with 16 bases between. DNA for the CDR3: TGTGCCAGCAGCTTAAACCCGGGGGGCGGGTCAGATACGCAGTATTTT. Translation gives CASSLNPGGGSDTQYF.

The chain couples TRBV4-2 to TRBJ2-5; possibly TRBD2 for D (6 bases). The CDR3 contains 17 residues. Germline lookup yields CDR1 LGHNA and CDR2 YNFKEQ. Between the trimmed V and J ends, which lost 0 bases and 3 bases, there was a span of 17 bases. DNA for the CDR3: TGTGCCAGCAGCCAAGATTTGGTTGTGGGCGGGGAAGAGACCCAGTACTTC. Protein sequence: CASSQDLVVGGEETQYF.